This T cell receptor (delta chain) is from a study of gamma-delta chains in newborns, infants, children. Background on the study: Polyclonal expansion of innate γδ T cells after birth follows microbial exposure.

Looked up from germline, CDR1 is TSWWSYY and CDR2 is QGS. The V gene lost 0 bases and the J gene lost 7 bases, with 39 bases spanning the gap. The CDR3 loop spans 23 amino acids. Only a few counts were recorded for this clone. TCRdb reanalysed the reads with CATT. The data hold approximately 11,000 delta-chain clones, with 3.5% observed a single time. Specimen: blood. The rearrangement uses TRDV1 and TRDJ1; D perhaps matches TRDD3 (6 bases). This TCR derives from a child who was a newborn, infant or young child, either healthy, febrile or measles-vaccinated (not recorded which). CDR3 sequence: CALGELKAIPNNPLLHHGGKLIF. The CDR3 DNA follows: TGTGCTCTTGGGGAACTAAAAGCTATTCCCAATAATCCACTTCTACACCATGGGGGTAAACTCATCTTT.